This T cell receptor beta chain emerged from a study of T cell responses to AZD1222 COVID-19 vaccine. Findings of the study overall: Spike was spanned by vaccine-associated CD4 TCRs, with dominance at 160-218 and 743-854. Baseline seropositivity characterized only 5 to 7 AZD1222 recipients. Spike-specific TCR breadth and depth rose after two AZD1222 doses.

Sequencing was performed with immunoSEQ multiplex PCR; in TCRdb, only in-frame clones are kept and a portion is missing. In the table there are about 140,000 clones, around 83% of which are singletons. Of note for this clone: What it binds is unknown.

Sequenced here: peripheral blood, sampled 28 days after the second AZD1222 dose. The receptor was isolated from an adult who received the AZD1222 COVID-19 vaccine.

CDR3 DNA sequence: TGTGCCAGCAGCGCCGGACAGCTCAACACTGAAGCTTTCTTT. This sequence encodes CASSAGQLNTEAFF. The rearrangement uses TRBV9 and TRBJ1-1, with D maybe TRBD1 (6 bases). Per the germline V gene, CDR1 is SGDLS and CDR2 is YYNGEE. This CDR3 contains 14 residues. V was shortened by 3 bases and J by 2 bases, with 11 bases between the two germline ends.